This T cell receptor (beta chain) was identified during a study of T cells after posttransplantation cyclophosphamide. The study, taken as a whole, reports: Later post-transplant blood repertoires were often dominated by donor CD8+ memory clones. After PTCy, TRB diversity resembled that of CNI/methotrexate controls.

At least ten counts were recorded for this clone. Its specificity is unknown. Cyclophosphamide on days +3 and +4 followed busulfan-fludarabine conditioning and a marrow graft. V dropped 2 bases and J dropped 4; count of bases not matched to a gene: 7. The CDR3 runs 15 residues. The germline CDR1 and CDR2 sequences are LGHNA and YSLEER. The data were produced by immunoSEQ multiplex PCR, yet TCRdb's version contains in-frame clones alone and is incomplete. The specimen has around 7,700 clones, none found just once. V is TRBV4-3 and J is TRBJ1-2; 7 nucleotides agree with TRBD1. This sample comprised PBMCs, obtained 90 to 100 days after allogeneic stem cell transplant with posttransplant cyclophosphamide. This TCR was recovered from a female patient aged 55-70 years who received an allogeneic stem cell transplant from an unrelated donor, was CMV-positive, and had acute GVHD only. Some T cells may be supplied by the graft donor. For the CDR3, the DNA is TGCGCCAGCAGCCAATATCAGGGGGAACCCTATGGCTACACCTTC. It yields the protein CASSQYQGEPYGYTF.